These T cell receptor beta chains were read from a single sample in a study of T cells in Graves' hyperthyroidism and ophthalmopathy. TCRdb used MiXCR to reprocess the multiplex PCR reads, holding one entry per CDR3 protein. The table records about 300,000 distinct CDR3 sequences, roughly 13% of them present only once. The material sequenced was blood. Receptors originate from a woman aged 40 to 50 with Graves' hyperthyroidism. CDR3s include the opening cysteine and the closing phenylalanine or tryptophan. A D gene is named only where the DNA matches it firmly. Where a row states a size, it is once, few, many or the class of an expanded clone; other rows omit it.

CDR3 length | D gene | J gene | V gene | clone size | CDR3 DNA | CDR3 protein
14 | TRBD1 | TRBJ1-1 | TRBV12-3/TRBV12-4 | many | TGTGCCAGCACTTTGACAGGGGGGACAAGTGAAGCTTTCTTT | CASTLTGGTSEAFF
13 | . | TRBJ2-1 | TRBV6-2/TRBV6-3 | . | TGTGCCAGCGCTGATCGGGGGAGGAATGAGCAGTTCTTC | CASADRGRNEQFF
17 | . | TRBJ2-2 | TRBV24-1 | many | TGTGCCACCAGTGATTTGCGGGGGAAGAGGGACACCGGGGAGCTGTTTTTT | CATSDLRGKRDTGELFF
14 | . | TRBJ1-1 | TRBV5-6 | . | TGTGCCAGCAGCTCGGGGACACCCAACACTGAAGCTTTCTTT | CASSSGTPNTEAFF
15 | . | TRBJ1-2 | TRBV5-1 | many | TGCGCCAGCAGCTTTGGCAGCCCAGACATCTATGGCTACACCTTC | CASSFGSPDIYGYTF
20 | TRBD2 | TRBJ2-1 | TRBV10-3 | many | TGTGCCATCAGTGAGTCTCGGACTAGCGGGAGGGAAAGCTCCTACAATGAGCAGTTCTTC | CAISESRTSGRESSYNEQFF
12 | . | TRBJ1-4 | TRBV5-6 | . | TGTGCCAGCAGCTTGTGGGCGGAAAAACTGTTTTTT | CASSLWAEKLFF
14 | TRBD1 | TRBJ2-5 | TRBV7-8 | many | TGTGCCAGCAGCTTAGCCGGGACAGAAGAGACCCAGTACTTC | CASSLAGTEETQYF
12 | . | TRBJ2-7 | TRBV18 | many | TGTGCCAGCTCCCACAGGGAGGACGAGCAGTACTTC | CASSHREDEQYF
17 | . | TRBJ2-2 | TRBV6-5 | few | TGTGCCAGCAGTTACGGGGTAGCGAGAGGGTTGACGGGGGAGCTGTTTTTT | CASSYGVARGLTGELFF
15 | . | TRBJ1-5 | TRBV19 | . | TGTGCCAGTAACACGAGGGGAAATAGCAATCAGCCCCAGCATTTT | CASNTRGNSNQPQHF
15 | . | TRBJ1-5 | TRBV19 | . | TGTGCCAGTAGACCCTGGGGGGCTAGCAATCAGCCCCAGCATTTT | CASRPWGASNQPQHF
13 | . | TRBJ2-1 | TRBV7-3 | many | TGTGCCAGCAGCCCGTTGGGGGGATACGAGCAGTTCTTC | CASSPLGGYEQFF
15 | TRBD2 | TRBJ2-2 | TRBV7-9 | . | TGTGCCAGCAGCTACGGACTAGCGGGAGTTGGGGAGCTGTTTTTT | CASSYGLAGVGELFF
14 | . | TRBJ1-2 | TRBV9 | many | TGTGCCAGCAGCGTAATCAGGTCCCAAGGTGGCTACACCTTC | CASSVIRSQGGYTF
16 | TRBD1 | TRBJ2-1 | TRBV28 | many | TGTGCCAGCAGTTTATTAGGCGGACAGGGCCGAAATGAGCAGTTCTTC | CASSLLGGQGRNEQFF
13 | . | TRBJ2-5 | TRBV20-1 | . | TGCAGTGCTAGAACGGACTTTCCAGGGACCCAGTACTTC | CSARTDFPGTQYF
16 | . | TRBJ2-2 | TRBV9 | many | TGTGCCAGCAGCGTAGATTTTAGCTCGGGCACCGGGGAGCTGTTTTTT | CASSVDFSSGTGELFF
14 | . | TRBJ2-5 | TRBV5-4 | . | TGTGCCAGCTCGGTCGACCGTAACCAAGAGACCCAGTACTTC | CASSVDRNQETQYF
13 | TRBD1 | TRBJ1-5 | TRBV12-3/TRBV12-4 | many | TGTGCCAGCAGTGGACAGGGTCCTCAGCCCCAGCATTTT | CASSGQGPQPQHF
13 | . | TRBJ1-1 | TRBV9 | many | TGTGCCAGCAGCGGTGGTGGAAGGACTGAAGCTTTCTTT | CASSGGGRTEAFF
14 | TRBD2 | TRBJ2-7 | TRBV20-1 | many | TGCAGTGCTTTCACTAGCGGGCCAACCTACGAGCAGTACTTC | CSAFTSGPTYEQYF
12 | . | TRBJ2-1 | TRBV20-1 | few | TGCAGACCAGTGAGGAGTTACAATGAGCAGTTCTTC | CRPVRSYNEQFF
14 | TRBD1 | TRBJ2-3 | TRBV4-1 | many | TGCGCCAGCAGCAAACAGGGGAGCACAGATACGCAGTATTTT | CASSKQGSTDTQYF
14 | TRBD1 | TRBJ1-1 | TRBV2 | many | TGTGCCAGCAGTGAAAAGGACAGGGTCACTGAAGCTTTCTTT | CASSEKDRVTEAFF
16 | TRBD2 | TRBJ2-1 | TRBV11-2 | many | TGTGCCAGCAGCTTAGACCCTAGCGGGGGGATCAATGAGCAGTTCTTC | CASSLDPSGGINEQFF
12 | . | TRBJ1-1 | TRBV2 | many | TGTGCCAGCTACGCGGGGAACACTGAAGCTTTCTTT | CASYAGNTEAFF